A single sample is the source of the 29 T cell receptor beta chains below, sequenced in a study of response to subunit inactivated influenza vaccine. TCRdb independently ran MiXCR on the RT-PCR reads; one entry per CDR3 protein. The sample contains more than 200,000 distinct CDR3 sequences, roughly an eighth of which appear only once. Sample: non-naive T cells sorted from PBMCs, taken around 14 days before vaccination. The receptors come from a man over 45 who received an inactivated influenza vaccine.

The J gene is TRBJ2-5, the V gene TRBV7-2, with D perhaps being TRBD1 or TRBD2 (5 bases each). V was shortened by 5 bases and J by 2 bases, with 15 bases between the two germline ends. From germline, CDR1 is SGHTA and CDR2 FQGNSA. The CDR3 is made up of 15 amino acids. In DNA form, the CDR3 reads TGTGCCAGCAGCCAGAACGAGGGACGGCAAGAGACCCAGTACTTC. Its translation is CASSQNEGRQETQYF.

This clonotype was seen a handful of times. The chain uses TRBV6-1 and TRBJ2-3; 7 bases fit TRBD1. Germline V gene sequence: CDR1 MNHNS, CDR2 SASEGT. V was pared by 5 bases and J by 0 bases, with 5 bases of the junction left unmatched. The CDR3 spans 15 residues. Here the CDR3 reads CASSQQGSSTDTQYF. The CDR3 nucleotides are TGTGCCAGCAGTCAACAGGGGTCGAGCACAGATACGCAGTATTTT.

This clonotype has a handful of counts. The chain recombines TRBV19 with TRBJ1-5; TRBD1 agrees at 9 bases. The trim removed 7 bases at V and 1 base at J, leaving 5 bases unmatched. CDR1 is LNHDA and CDR2 is SQIVND in the germline V gene (reference sequence). The CDR3 has 15 amino acids. Here the CDR3 DNA reads TGTGCCAGTAACCAAGGACAGGGGAGCAATCAGCCCCAGCATTTT. Translation: CASNQGQGSNQPQHF.

The chain recombines TRBV20-1 with TRBJ1-4; TRBD1 matches at 7 bases. The germline CDR1 and CDR2 sequences are DFQATT and SNEGSKA (reference sequence). This CDR3 is built from 15 residues. Trimming removed 6 bases from V and 0 bases from J; junction bases left unmatched: 7. The CDR3 DNA sequence: TGCAGTGCCCAACGACAGGGTTCAACTAATGAAAAACTGTTTTTT. Translated: CSAQRQGSTNEKLFF.

This clonotype was seen a few times. This chain links TRBV6-4 with TRBJ2-5, with TRBD1 matching over 12 bases. CDR1 and CDR2 from the germline V gene are MRHNA and SNTAGT. There are 15 residues in the CDR3. With V trimmed by 8 bases and J by 4 bases, 8 bases remained unmatched. CDR3 nucleotides: TGTGCCAGCCATGGGACAGGGGGCGCGAGAGAGACCCAGTACTTC. Amino acids: CASHGTGGARETQYF.

In the case of this clonotype: This could be a read error, since a much larger clone is one nucleotide away. The chain employs TRBV11-2 and TRBJ2-5; the D is unclear. Germline V CDR1 and CDR2: SGHAT, FQNNGV. This CDR3 is 14 amino acids long. CDR3 bases: TGTGCCAGCAGCTTAGAGGCGGTACAAGAGACCAAGTACTTC. Protein: CASSLEAVQETKYF.

This clonotype has ten or more counts. The chain is built from TRBV24-1 and TRBJ2-3, with TRBD1 matching 11 bases. Per the germline V gene, CDR1 is KGHDR and CDR2 is SFDVKD. The CDR3 is made up of 16 amino acids. J lost 2 bases, V lost 3 bases, and 3 bases had no gene match. The CDR3 DNA sequence: TGTGCCACCAGTGATCCGGGACAGGGGGTCACAGATACGCAGTATTTT. Protein: CATSDPGQGVTDTQYF.

CDR3 amino acids: CASSLEHWTEGTDTQYF. CDR3 bases: TGCGCCAGCAGCTTGGAGCATTGGACAGAGGGCACAGATACGCAGTATTTT. The genes are TRBV5-1 and TRBJ2-3, with a tentative D call TRBD1 (6 bases). Germline lookup yields CDR1 SGHRS and CDR2 YFSETQ. The CDR3 is made up of 17 amino acids. V was clipped by 0 bases and J by 1 base, with 15 bases between them.

The V call is TRBV7-8, the J call TRBJ2-1, with TRBD2 matching 9 bases. V was pared by 5 bases and J by 11 bases, with 10 bases of the junction left unmatched. Germline CDR1 SGHVS, CDR2 FQNEAQ. The CDR3 spans 14 residues. The CDR3 loop reads CASSAGLASPQQFF. The CDR3 DNA follows: TGTGCCAGCAGCGCGGGACTAGCCTCGCCTCAGCAGTTCTTC.

This clonotype was found many times. DNA of the CDR3: TGCGCCAGCAGCCAAGTGGGGGGGATCGCGAACACCGGGGAGCTGTTTTTT. Protein sequence: CASSQVGGIANTGELFF. This chain joins TRBV4-3 and TRBJ2-2; TRBD2 aligns across 7 bases. V was pared by 1 base and J by 0 bases, with 5 bases of the junction left unmatched. This CDR3 has 17 amino acids. Per germline, CDR1 LGHNA and CDR2 YSLEER.

This clonotype occurred many times. The chain combines TRBV7-6 with TRBJ2-2; D is perhaps TRBD1 (5 bases). The V end was cut by 5 bases, the J end by 1 base, with 8 bases between. Germline CDR1 reads SGHVS; CDR2 reads FNYEAQ. CDR3 length: 14 amino acids. CDR3 residues: CASSGQLNTGELFF. CDR3 bases: TGTGCCAGCAGCGGACAATTGAACACCGGGGAGCTGTTTTTT.

This clonotype was detected ten times or more. The V and J genes are TRBV4-3 and TRBJ2-1; the D is unclear. Trimming shortened V by 0 bases and J by 9 bases, and 12 bases separated the two germline ends. The length of the CDR3 is 14 residues. Germline CDR1 reads LGHNA; CDR2 reads YSLEER. This CDR3 reads CASSQEVNWGEQFF. The CDR3 DNA reads TGCGCCAGCAGCCAAGAGGTCAATTGGGGTGAGCAGTTCTTC.

The V gene is TRBV7-3, the J gene TRBJ2-2; D perhaps matches TRBD2 (5 bases). The V end was cut by 5 bases, the J end by 0 bases, with 16 bases between. Per germline, CDR1 SGHTA and CDR2 FQGTGA. There are 17 residues in the CDR3. This CDR3 reads CASSLTWEQANTGELFF. In DNA, the CDR3 is TGTGCCAGCAGCCTGACGTGGGAGCAAGCGAACACCGGGGAGCTGTTTTTT.

The chain uses TRBV18 and TRBJ2-2; possibly TRBD1 for D (6 bases). Germline loops: CDR1 KGHSH, CDR2 LQKENI. V lost 3 bases to trimming and J lost 4 bases, with 12 bases between them. The CDR3 spans 15 residues. The CDR3 region has the DNA TGTGCCAGCTCACCGTCCCAGGACAGCACCGGGGAGCTGTTTTTT. Protein sequence: CASSPSQDSTGELFF. Supplemented by reference TRBV18 and TRBJ2-2, the full variable domain reads NAGVMQNPRHLVRRRGQEARLRCSPMKGHSHVYWYRQLPEEGLKFMVYLQKENIIDESGMPKERFSAEFPKEGPSILRIQQVVRGDSAAYFCASSPSQDSTGELFFGEGSRLTVL.

This clonotype appeared many times. The rearrangement links TRBV5-6 to TRBJ1-4; 8 bases map to TRBD1. The CDR3 runs to 15 residues. V shed 5 bases, J shed 3 bases, and the junction held 6 bases outside the gene matches. CDR1 is SGHDT, CDR2 YYEEEE, per germline. The CDR3 spells CASSRPGQANEKLFF. CDR3 bases: TGTGCCAGCAGTCGACCGGGACAGGCTAATGAAAAACTGTTTTTT.

As regards this clonotype: This may stem from a read error, because a much larger clone lies one nucleotide away. This sequence joins TRBV20-1 and TRBJ1-6; TRBD1 might be the D (6 bases). This CDR3 is 14 amino acids long. Germline V lookup: CDR1 DFQATT, CDR2 SNEGSKA (reference sequence). The CDR3 here is CSTSGSGGSSPLHF. The CDR3 coding sequence is TGCAGTACTAGTGGGAGTGGGGGCAGTTCACCCCTCCACTTT.

This clonotype occurred many times. The rearrangement uses TRBV5-1 and TRBJ1-2; 7 bases line up with TRBD1. The CDR3 is 13 residues long. Germline V gene data show CDR1 as SGHRS and CDR2 as YFSETQ. Trimming took 2 bases from V and 7 from J; bases not matched to a gene: 5. The CDR3 region has the DNA TGCGCCAGCAGCTTATTCGACAGGGTTGGCTACACCTTC. This sequence encodes CASSLFDRVGYTF.

This clonotype was counted at least ten times. This chain connects TRBV3-1 to TRBJ2-5, with D unresolved. CDR3 length equals 13 residues. Trimming stripped 6 bases from V and 2 bases from J, with 10 bases between. Germline V lookup: CDR1 LGHDT, CDR2 YNNKEL (reference sequence). CDR3 sequence: CASSGSTQETQYF. The CDR3 DNA reads TGTGCCAGCAGTGGTAGCACACAAGAGACCCAGTACTTC.

V is TRBV28 and J is TRBJ2-7, with D unclear. Germline loops: CDR1 MDHEN, CDR2 SYDVKM. This CDR3 contains 12 residues. V was trimmed by 3 bases and J by 2 bases, leaving 5 bases between them. DNA of the CDR3: TGTGCCAGCAGTTTTCAGGCCTACGAGCAGTACTTC. This gives the protein CASSFQAYEQYF.

The genes are TRBV29-1 and TRBJ2-7; a possible D gene is TRBD1 (6 bases). Per germline, CDR1 SQVTM and CDR2 ANQGSEA. The V end was cut by 6 bases, the J end by 2 bases, with 11 bases between. The CDR3 is made up of 12 amino acids. The CDR3 sequence: CSVGAGPYEQYF. The DNA for the CDR3 is TGCAGCGTGGGGGCGGGTCCCTACGAGCAGTACTTC.

The chain links TRBV18 to TRBJ2-2; D is ambiguous. The germline gives CDR1 KGHSH, CDR2 LQKENI. Trimming removed 3 bases at V and 0 bases at J, with 11 bases between. This CDR3 spans 16 amino acids. The CDR3 spells CASSPTTVANTGELFF. CDR3 sequence (DNA): TGTGCCAGCTCACCCACGACGGTCGCGAACACCGGGGAGCTGTTTTTT.

This rearrangement joins TRBV20-1 to TRBJ2-7, with TRBD1 matching over 7 bases. Trimming removed 3 bases from V and 0 bases from J; junction bases left unmatched: 2. This CDR3 spans 13 amino acids. CDR1 and CDR2 (germline): DFQATT, SNEGSKA (reference sequence). CDR3 nucleotides: TGCAGTGCTAGGACAGGGTCCTCCTACGAGCAGTACTTC. Translated: CSARTGSSYEQYF.

The rearrangement uses TRBV4-2 and TRBJ2-7, with D unclear. The CDR3 runs 15 residues. The germline gives CDR1 LGHNA, CDR2 YNFKEQ. V was trimmed by 0 bases and J by 4 bases, leaving 13 bases between them. Written as DNA, the CDR3 is TGTGCCAGCAGCCAAGATCGACGGAGCCGGTACGAGCAGTACTTC. This codes for CASSQDRRSRYEQYF.

This clonotype was observed many times. The chain combines TRBV12-3 or TRBV12-4 with TRBJ1-6, with 11 bases lining up with TRBD1. V shed 6 bases, J shed 7 bases, and the junction held 2 bases outside the gene matches. The CDR3 consists of 14 residues. The CDR3 sequence: CASSWDRGNSPLHF. CDR3 bases: TGTGCCAGCAGCTGGGACAGGGGGAATTCACCCCTCCACTTT.

This clonotype was observed a few times. This chain's CDR3 is CSVEPGVRNEQFF. CDR3 sequence (DNA): TGCAGCGTTGAACCGGGAGTCCGGAATGAGCAGTTCTTC. The chain links TRBV29-1 to TRBJ2-1; weak D call: TRBD2 (6 bases). The CDR3 runs to 13 residues. The germline gives CDR1 SQVTM, CDR2 ANQGSEA. Trimming removed 2 bases at V and 7 bases at J, with 12 bases between.

This clonotype has more than one count but fewer than ten. V gene TRBV5-5 combines with J gene TRBJ2-3; D not resolved. The V end was cut by 3 bases, the J end by 6 bases, with 14 bases between. The germline V gene encodes CDR1 SGHKS and CDR2 YYEKEE (reference sequence). The CDR3 consists of 14 residues. The CDR3 region has the DNA TGTGCCAGCAGCTATAGGCAAGGCGGTGATACGCAGTATTTT. It yields the protein CASSYRQGGDTQYF.

This clonotype turned up a few times. The chain couples TRBV4-2 to TRBJ1-2; TRBD1 agrees at 9 bases. The CDR3 is 15 residues long. Per germline, CDR1 LGHNA and CDR2 YNFKEQ. V was clipped by 6 bases and J by 2 bases; unmatched bases: 7. The CDR3 DNA is TGTGCCAGCAGACCTTCCACAGGGGGCAACTATGGCTACACCTTC. It encodes CASRPSTGGNYGYTF.

This clonotype came up many times. This chain uses TRBV6-1 with TRBJ1-1; D is unresolved. V lost 4 bases, J lost 0 bases, and 15 bases lay in between. Germline lookup yields CDR1 MNHNS and CDR2 SASEGT. The CDR3 has 16 residues. CDR3 protein: CASSAVPPPMNTEAFF. In DNA, the CDR3 is TGTGCCAGCAGTGCCGTCCCTCCCCCTATGAACACTGAAGCTTTCTTT.

The V gene is TRBV6-5, the J gene TRBJ1-3; D is undetermined. Germline lookup yields CDR1 MNHEY and CDR2 SVGAGI. Trimming stripped 11 bases from V and 4 bases from J, with 9 bases between. The CDR3 covers 11 residues. The CDR3 sequence is CASKLGNTIYF. In DNA form, the CDR3 reads TGTGCCTCGAAGTTGGGAAACACCATATATTTT.